This T cell receptor beta chain was captured by sequencing in a study of cytomegalovirus exposure and HLA in healthy donors. Whole-study results and caveats: The study put under 200 TCR beta chains on its list as cytomegalovirus-associated. The authors judged a highly shared variant cluster likely a sequencing artifact.

The PCR was carried out with 60 Vbeta primers and 13 Jbeta primers. Original data processing: In a later analysis, 75 million to 95 million unique TCR beta chains included roughly 11 million shared by two or more donors. This table comes from immunoSEQ multiplex PCR, and its TCRdb copy is limited to in-frame clones, with some not included. The V and J calls and clone size are taken from that table; D and trimming were inferred from the DNA. Counted here are 170,000 or so clones, around 84% occurring once; the ten biggest clones make up 5% to 7%. Trimming took 4 bases from V and 7 from J, leaving 17 bases between them. The germline V gene has CDR1 SGHRS and CDR2 YFSETQ. This CDR3 has 14 amino acids. This clone has just one count. Its antigen is as yet unknown.

The sequence came from a man aged 45 to 65 in good health and CMV-seropositive. The chain carries TRBV5-1 and TRBJ2-5, with a possible D match to TRBD2 (6 bases). The sequenced sample was PBMCs. Written as DNA, the CDR3 is TGCGCCAGCAGCCCCGGGACCCCAGCGGGGACCCAGTACTTC. It yields the protein CASSPGTPAGTQYF.